Described below is a single T cell receptor beta chain sequence and its context. Sequencing was performed with immunoSEQ multiplex PCR; in TCRdb, only in-frame clones are kept and a portion is missing. The sample holds over 45,000 clones, 75% to 90% seen once. The data were obtained in a study of T cell responses to AZD1222 COVID-19 vaccine. Trimming cost V 2 bases and J 4 bases, with 9 bases left between them. This CDR3 contains 14 residues. Per the germline V gene, CDR1 is SGHTA and CDR2 is FQGNSA. The rearrangement links TRBV7-2 to TRBJ2-1; D gene ambiguous. This TCR was recovered from an adult in good health. Sequencing used peripheral blood, obtained on day 0 of AZD1222 vaccination. CDR3 region: CASSLRAEYNEQFF. Written as DNA, the CDR3 is TGTGCCAGCAGCTTACGGGCAGAGTACAATGAGCAGTTCTTC.